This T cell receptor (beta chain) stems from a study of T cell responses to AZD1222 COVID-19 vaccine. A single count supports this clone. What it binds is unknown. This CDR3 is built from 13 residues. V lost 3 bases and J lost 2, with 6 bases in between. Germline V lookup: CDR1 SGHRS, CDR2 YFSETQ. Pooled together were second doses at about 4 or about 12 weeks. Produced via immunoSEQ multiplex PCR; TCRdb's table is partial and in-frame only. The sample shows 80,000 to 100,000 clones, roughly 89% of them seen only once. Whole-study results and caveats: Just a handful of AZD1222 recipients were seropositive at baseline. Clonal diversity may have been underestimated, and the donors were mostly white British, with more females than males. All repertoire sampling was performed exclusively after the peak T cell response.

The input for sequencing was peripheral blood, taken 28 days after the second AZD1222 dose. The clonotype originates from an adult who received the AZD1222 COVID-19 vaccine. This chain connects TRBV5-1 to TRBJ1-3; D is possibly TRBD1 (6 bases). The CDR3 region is CASSSGAGNTIYF. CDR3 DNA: TGCGCCAGCAGCTCAGGGGCTGGAAACACCATATATTTT.